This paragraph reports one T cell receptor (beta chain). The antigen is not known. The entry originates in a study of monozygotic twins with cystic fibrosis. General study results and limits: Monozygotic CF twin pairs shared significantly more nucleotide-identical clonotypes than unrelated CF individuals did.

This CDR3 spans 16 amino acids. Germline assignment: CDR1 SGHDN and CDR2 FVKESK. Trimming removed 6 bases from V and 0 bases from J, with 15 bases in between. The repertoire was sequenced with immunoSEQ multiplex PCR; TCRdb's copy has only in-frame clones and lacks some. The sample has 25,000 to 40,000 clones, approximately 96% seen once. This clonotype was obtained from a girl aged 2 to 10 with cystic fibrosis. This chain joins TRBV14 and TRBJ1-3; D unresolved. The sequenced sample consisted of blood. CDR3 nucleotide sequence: TGTGCCAGCAGTCGAAGGACGGAAACCTCTGGAAACACCATATATTTT. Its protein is CASSRRTETSGNTIYF. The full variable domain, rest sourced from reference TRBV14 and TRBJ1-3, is EAGVTQFPSHSVIEKGQTVTLRCDPISGHDNLYWYRRVMGKEIKFLLHFVKESKQDESGMPNNRFLAERTGGTYSTLKVQPAELEDSGVYFCASSRRTETSGNTIYFGEGSWLTVV.